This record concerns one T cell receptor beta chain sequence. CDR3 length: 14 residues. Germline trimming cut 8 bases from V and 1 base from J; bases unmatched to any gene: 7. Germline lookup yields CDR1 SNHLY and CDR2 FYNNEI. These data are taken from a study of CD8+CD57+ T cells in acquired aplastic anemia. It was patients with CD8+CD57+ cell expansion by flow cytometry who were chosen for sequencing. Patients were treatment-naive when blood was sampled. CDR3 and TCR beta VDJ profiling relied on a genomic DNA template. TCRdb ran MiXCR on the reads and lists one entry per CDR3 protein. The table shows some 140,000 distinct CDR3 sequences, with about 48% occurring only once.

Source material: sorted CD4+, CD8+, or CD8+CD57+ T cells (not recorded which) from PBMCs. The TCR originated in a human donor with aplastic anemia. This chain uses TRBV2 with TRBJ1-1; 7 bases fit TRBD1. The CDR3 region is CASPTGARNTEAFF. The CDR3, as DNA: TGTGCCAGCCCTACAGGGGCTAGGAACACTGAAGCTTTCTTT.